This TCR beta chain stems from a study of T cells in localized non-small cell lung cancer. Regarding the study as a whole: The study found T cell clonality highest in uninvolved adjacent lung, above tumor. Increased T cell density in blood showed an association with longer overall survival.

The repertoire was sequenced with immunoSEQ multiplex PCR; TCRdb's copy has only in-frame clones and lacks some. The sample carries tens of thousands of clones, 80% to 85% recorded once. Germline V gene sequence: CDR1 SGHTA, CDR2 FQGNSA. V lost 1 base, J lost 0 bases, and 19 bases lay in between. The CDR3 covers 19 residues. As for this clone: No antigen is known for it.

This specimen consisted of PBMCs, obtained before any cancer treatment. The TCR originated in a man between 35 and 75 years old with stage II lung adenocarcinoma. The J gene is TRBJ2-4, the V gene TRBV7-2; tentative D call: TRBD2 (6 bases). For the CDR3, the DNA is TGTGCCAGCAGCTTAGTAGGCTTCGGCGGGGACCTAGCCAAAAACATTCAGTACTTC. Protein sequence: CASSLVGFGGDLAKNIQYF. Full variable domain (missing parts from reference TRBV7-2 and TRBJ2-4): GAGVSQSPSNKVTEKGKDVELRCDPISGHTALYWYRQSLGQGLEFLIYFQGNSAPDKSGLPSDRFSAERTGGSVSTLTIQRTQQEDSAVYLCASSLVGFGGDLAKNIQYFGAGTRLSVL.